This TCR beta chain was identified in a study of blood T cell repertoires in COVID-19. About the study: Samples came from the United States, Italy and Spain, spanning acute and convalescent COVID-19.

V lost 0 bases and J lost 0; bases outside the gene matches: 4. Germline V lookup: CDR1 MGHRA, CDR2 YSYEKL. This CDR3 comprises 17 residues. In the original processing: Amplification of reference gene primers was used by the study to estimate nucleated cell counts. Sequenced by immunoSEQ multiplex PCR; TCRdb stores in-frame clones only, minus some. V and J calls and clone size are given by that table; D and trimming were obtained from the DNA. The table includes 200,000 to 250,000 clones, about three quarters detected once. The receptor comes from a woman aged 65 to 85 with acute or convalescent COVID-19. The chain couples TRBV4-1 to TRBJ2-7; 11 positions agree with TRBD1. Sequencing was carried out using peripheral blood. CDR3 DNA: TGCGCCAGCAGCCAAGATGGGGGGACAGGGGGCTCCTACGAGCAGTACTTC. This encodes CASSQDGGTGGSYEQYF.